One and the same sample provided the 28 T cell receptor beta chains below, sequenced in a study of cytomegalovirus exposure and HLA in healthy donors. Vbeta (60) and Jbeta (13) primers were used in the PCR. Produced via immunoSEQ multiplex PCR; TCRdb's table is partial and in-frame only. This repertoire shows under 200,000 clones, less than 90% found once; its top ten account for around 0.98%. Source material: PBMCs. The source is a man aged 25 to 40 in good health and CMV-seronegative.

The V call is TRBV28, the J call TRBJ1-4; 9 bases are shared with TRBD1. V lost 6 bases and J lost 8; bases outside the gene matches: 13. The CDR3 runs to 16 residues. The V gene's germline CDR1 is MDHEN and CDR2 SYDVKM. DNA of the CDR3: TGTGCCAGCAGCCCCTCGATGGGACAGGGTCAAGAAAAACTGTTTTTT. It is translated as CASSPSMGQGQEKLFF.

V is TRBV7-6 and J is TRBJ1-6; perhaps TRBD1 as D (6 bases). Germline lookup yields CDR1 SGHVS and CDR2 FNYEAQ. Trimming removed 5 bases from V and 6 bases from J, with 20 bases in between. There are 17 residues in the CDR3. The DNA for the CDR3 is TGTGCCAGCAGCACCCAGGACAGCCTCCTTTTTAATTCACCCCTCCACTTT. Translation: CASSTQDSLLFNSPLHF.

CDR3 protein: CASSATGLFDIQYF. CDR3 bases: TGTGCCAGCTCAGCCACAGGTCTGTTTGACATTCAGTACTTC. The gene calls are TRBV18 and TRBJ2-4; weak D call: TRBD1 (5 bases). The CDR3 runs 14 residues. Germline values: CDR1 KGHSH, CDR2 LQKENI. Trimming cost V 5 bases and J 8 bases, with 16 bases left between them.

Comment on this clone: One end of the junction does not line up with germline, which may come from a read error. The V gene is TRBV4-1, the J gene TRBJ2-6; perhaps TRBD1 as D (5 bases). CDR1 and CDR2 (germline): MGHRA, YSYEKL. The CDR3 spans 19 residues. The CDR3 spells CASSQPKGELSAGANALTF. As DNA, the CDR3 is TGCGCCAGCAGCCAACCAAAAGGAGAGTTGTCGGCTGGGGCCAACGCCCTGACTTTC.

The CDR3 bases are TGTGCCAGCAGCACAGGACAGGGCCTTAACTATGGCTACACCTTC. This translates into CASSTGQGLNYGYTF. The J gene is TRBJ1-2, the V gene TRBV13; 8 bases align to TRBD1. Germline V gene sequence: CDR1 PRHDT, CDR2 FYEKMQ (reference sequence). The V segment lost 5 bases and the J segment 1 base; nucleotides outside the gene matches: 6. The CDR3 is 15 residues long.

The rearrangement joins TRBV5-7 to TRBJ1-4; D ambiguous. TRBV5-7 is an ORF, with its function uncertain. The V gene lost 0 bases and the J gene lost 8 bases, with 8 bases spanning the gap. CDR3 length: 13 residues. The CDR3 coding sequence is TGTGCCAGCAGCTTGGGTCGGGAAGAAAAACTGTTTTTT. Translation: CASSLGREEKLFF.

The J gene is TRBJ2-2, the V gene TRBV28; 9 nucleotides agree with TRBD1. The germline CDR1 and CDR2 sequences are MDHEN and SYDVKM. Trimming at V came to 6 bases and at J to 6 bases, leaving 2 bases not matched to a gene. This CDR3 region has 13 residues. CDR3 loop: CASRGTGPGELFF. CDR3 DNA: TGTGCCAGCAGAGGGACAGGGCCCGGGGAGCTGTTTTTT.

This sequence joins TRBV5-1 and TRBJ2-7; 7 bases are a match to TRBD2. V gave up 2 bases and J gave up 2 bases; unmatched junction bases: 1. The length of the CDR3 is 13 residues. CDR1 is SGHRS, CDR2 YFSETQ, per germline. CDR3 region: CASSLSGAYEQYF. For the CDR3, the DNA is TGCGCCAGCAGCTTAAGCGGGGCCTACGAGCAGTACTTC. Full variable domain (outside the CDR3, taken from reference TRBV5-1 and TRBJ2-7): KAGVTQTPRYLIKTRGQQVTLSCSPISGHRSVSWYQQTPGQGLQFLFEYFSETQRNKGNFPGRFSGRQFSNSRSEMNVSTLELGDSALYLCASSLSGAYEQYFGPGTRLTVT.

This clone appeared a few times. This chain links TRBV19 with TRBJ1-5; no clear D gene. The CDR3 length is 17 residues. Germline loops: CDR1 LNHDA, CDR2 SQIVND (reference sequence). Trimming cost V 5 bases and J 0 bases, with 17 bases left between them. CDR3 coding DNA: TGTGCCAGTAGTCCGCGGGGTCGGGGAAGTAGCAATCAGCCCCAGCATTTT. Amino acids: CASSPRGRGSSNQPQHF. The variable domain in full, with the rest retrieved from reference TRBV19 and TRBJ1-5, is DGGITQSPKYLFRKEGQNVTLSCEQNLNHDAMYWYRQDPGQGLRLIYYSQIVNDFQKGDIAEGYSVSREKKESFPLTVTSAQKNPTAFYLCASSPRGRGSSNQPQHFGDGTRLSIL.

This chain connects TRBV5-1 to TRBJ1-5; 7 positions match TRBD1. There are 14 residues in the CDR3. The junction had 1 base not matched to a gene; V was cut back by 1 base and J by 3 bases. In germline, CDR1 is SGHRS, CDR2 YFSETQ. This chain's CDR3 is CASSLTGVNQPQHF. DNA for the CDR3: TGCGCCAGCAGCTTGACAGGGGTCAATCAGCCCCAGCATTTT.

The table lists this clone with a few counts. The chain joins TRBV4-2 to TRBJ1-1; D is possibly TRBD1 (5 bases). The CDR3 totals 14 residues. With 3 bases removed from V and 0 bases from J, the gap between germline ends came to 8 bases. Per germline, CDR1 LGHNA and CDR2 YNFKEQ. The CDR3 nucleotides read TGTGCCAGCAGCCAGATCAGGGTGAACACTGAAGCTTTCTTT. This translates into CASSQIRVNTEAFF.

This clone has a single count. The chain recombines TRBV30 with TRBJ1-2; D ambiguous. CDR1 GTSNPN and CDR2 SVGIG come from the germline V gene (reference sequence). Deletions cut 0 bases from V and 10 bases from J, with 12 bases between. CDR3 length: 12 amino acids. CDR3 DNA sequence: TGTGCCTGGAGTGTAAGCGGGAACTACTACACCTTC. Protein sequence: CAWSVSGNYYTF.

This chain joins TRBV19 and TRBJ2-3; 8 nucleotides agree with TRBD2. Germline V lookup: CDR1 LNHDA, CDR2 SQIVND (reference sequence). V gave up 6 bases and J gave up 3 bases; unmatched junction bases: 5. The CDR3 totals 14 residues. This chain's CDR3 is CASSGRASTDTQYF. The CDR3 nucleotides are TGTGCCAGTAGCGGGAGGGCGAGTACAGATACGCAGTATTTT.

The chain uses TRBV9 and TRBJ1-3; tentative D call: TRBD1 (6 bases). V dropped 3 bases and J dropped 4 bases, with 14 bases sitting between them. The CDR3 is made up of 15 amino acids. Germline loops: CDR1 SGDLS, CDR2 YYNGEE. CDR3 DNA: TGTGCCAGCAGCGCCACAGGGATGGGAGGAAACACCATATATTTT. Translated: CASSATGMGGNTIYF.

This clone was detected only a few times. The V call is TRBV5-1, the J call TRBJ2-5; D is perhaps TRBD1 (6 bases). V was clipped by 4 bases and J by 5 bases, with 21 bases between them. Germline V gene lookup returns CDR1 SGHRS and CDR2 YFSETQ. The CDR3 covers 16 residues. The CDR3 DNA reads TGCGCCAGCAGCCCGGGATCCCCAGGGGACCTCGAGACCCAGTACTTC. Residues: CASSPGSPGDLETQYF.

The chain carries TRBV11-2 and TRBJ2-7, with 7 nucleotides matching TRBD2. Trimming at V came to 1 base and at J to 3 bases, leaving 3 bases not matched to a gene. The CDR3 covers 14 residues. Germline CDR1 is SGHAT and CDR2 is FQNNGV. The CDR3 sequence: CASSLVERGYEQYF. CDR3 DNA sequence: TGTGCCAGCAGCTTAGTTGAGCGGGGCTACGAGCAGTACTTC.

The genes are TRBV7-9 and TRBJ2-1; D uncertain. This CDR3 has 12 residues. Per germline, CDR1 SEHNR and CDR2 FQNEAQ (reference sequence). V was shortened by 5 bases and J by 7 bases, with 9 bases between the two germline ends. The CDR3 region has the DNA TGTGCCAGCAGCAGTCCTAGTAATGAGCAGTTCTTC. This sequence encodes CASSSPSNEQFF.

The CDR3 DNA is TGTGCCAGTAGGGACAGGGGACATTGGAATCAGCCCCAGCATTTT. The encoded protein is CASRDRGHWNQPQHF. This chain joins TRBV19 and TRBJ1-5; TRBD1 aligns across 9 bases. Per germline, CDR1 LNHDA and CDR2 SQIVND (reference sequence). J was trimmed by 4 bases and V by 6 bases; bases with no gene match: 7. CDR3 length: 15 residues.

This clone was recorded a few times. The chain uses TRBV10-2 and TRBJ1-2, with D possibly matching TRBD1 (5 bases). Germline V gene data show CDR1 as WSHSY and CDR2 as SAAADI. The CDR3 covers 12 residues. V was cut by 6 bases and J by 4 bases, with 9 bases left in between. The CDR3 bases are TGCGCCAGCAGCTCAGGGCTCTATGGCTACACCTTC. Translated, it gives CASSSGLYGYTF.

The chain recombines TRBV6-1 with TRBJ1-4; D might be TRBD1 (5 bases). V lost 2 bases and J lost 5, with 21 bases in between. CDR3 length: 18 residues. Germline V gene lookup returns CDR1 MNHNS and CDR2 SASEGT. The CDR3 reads CASSELRTLGGVNEKLFF. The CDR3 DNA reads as TGTGCCAGCAGTGAACTCCGAACTCTGGGAGGGGTGAATGAAAAACTGTTTTTT.

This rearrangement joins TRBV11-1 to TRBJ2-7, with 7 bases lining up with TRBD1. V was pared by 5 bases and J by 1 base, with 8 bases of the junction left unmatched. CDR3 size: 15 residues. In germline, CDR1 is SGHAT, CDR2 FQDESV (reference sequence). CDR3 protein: CASSHTGQRSYEQYF. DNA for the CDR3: TGTGCCAGCAGCCATACGGGACAGCGGTCCTACGAGCAGTACTTC.

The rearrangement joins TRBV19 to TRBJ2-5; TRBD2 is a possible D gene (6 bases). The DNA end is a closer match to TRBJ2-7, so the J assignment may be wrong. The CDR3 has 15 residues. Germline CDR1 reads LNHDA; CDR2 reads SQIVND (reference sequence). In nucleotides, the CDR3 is TGTGCCAGTACCCAATCGGGACTCAACACCTACGAGCAGTACTTC. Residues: CASTQSGLNTYEQYF.

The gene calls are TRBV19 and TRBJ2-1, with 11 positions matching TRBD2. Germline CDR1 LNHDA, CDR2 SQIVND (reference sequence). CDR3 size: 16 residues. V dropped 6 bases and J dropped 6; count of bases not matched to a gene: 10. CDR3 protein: CASRAVAGGPINEQFF. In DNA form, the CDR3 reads TGTGCCAGTAGAGCAGTAGCGGGAGGGCCAATCAATGAGCAGTTCTTC.

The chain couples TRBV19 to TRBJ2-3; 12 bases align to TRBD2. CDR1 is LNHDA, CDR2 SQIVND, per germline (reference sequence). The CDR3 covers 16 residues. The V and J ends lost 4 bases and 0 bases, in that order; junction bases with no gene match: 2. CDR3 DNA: TGTGCCAGTAGTAAGGGACTAGCGGGTAGCACAGATACGCAGTATTTT. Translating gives CASSKGLAGSTDTQYF.

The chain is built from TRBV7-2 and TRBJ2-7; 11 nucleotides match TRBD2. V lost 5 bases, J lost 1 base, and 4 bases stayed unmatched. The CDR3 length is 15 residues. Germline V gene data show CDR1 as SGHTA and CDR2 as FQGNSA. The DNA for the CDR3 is TGTGCCAGCAGCCTTAGCGGGAGGGTATCCTACGAGCAGTACTTC. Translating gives CASSLSGRVSYEQYF.

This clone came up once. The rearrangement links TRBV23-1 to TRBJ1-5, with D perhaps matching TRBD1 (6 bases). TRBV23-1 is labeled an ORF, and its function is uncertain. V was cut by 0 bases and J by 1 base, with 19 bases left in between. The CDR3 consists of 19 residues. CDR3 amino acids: CASSQSGASTRGSNQPQHF. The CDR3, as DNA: TGCGCCAGCAGTCAATCGGGGGCATCAACCCGAGGGAGCAATCAGCCCCAGCATTTT.

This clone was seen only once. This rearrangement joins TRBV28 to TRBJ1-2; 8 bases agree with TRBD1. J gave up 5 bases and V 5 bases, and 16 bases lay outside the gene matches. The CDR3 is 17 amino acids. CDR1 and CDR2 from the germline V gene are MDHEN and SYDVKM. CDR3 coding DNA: TGTGCCAGCAGTGAGCAGGGGGCGCACCCCATCGGTTATGGCTACACCTTC. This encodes CASSEQGAHPIGYGYTF.

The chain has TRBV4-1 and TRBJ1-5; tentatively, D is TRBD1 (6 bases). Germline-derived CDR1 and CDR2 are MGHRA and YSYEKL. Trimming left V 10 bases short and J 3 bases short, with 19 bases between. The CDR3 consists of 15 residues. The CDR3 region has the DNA TGCGCCACCTCTCAGTGGCAGGGGACCAATCAGCCCCAGCATTTT. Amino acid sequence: CATSQWQGTNQPQHF.